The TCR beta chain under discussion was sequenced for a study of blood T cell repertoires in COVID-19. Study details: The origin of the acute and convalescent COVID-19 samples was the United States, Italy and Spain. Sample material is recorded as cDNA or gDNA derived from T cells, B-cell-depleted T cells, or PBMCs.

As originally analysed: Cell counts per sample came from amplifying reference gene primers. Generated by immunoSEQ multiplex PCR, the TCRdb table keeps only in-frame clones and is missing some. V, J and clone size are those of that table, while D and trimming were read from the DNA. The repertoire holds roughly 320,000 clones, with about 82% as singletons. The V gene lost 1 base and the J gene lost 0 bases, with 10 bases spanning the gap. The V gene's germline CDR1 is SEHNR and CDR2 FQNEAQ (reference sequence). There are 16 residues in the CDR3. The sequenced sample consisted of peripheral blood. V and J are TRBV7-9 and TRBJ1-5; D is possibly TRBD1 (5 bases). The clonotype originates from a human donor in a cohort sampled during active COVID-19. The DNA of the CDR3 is TGTGCCAGCAGCTTAGGATTAGGGGCTAGCAATCAGCCCCAGCATTTT. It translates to CASSLGLGASNQPQHF. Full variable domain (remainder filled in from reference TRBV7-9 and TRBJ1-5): DTGVSQNPRHKITKRGQNVTFRCDPISEHNRLYWYRQTLGQGPEFLTYFQNEAQLEKSRLLSDRFSAERPKGSFSTLEIQRTEQGDSAMYLCASSLGLGASNQPQHFGDGTRLSIL.